The clone carrying this T cell receptor (beta chain) was observed a single time. Looked up from germline, CDR1 is LNHNV and CDR2 is YYDKDF (reference sequence). J gave up 9 bases and V 8 bases, and 15 bases lay outside the gene matches. This CDR3 is built from 16 residues. The record originates from a study of shared T cell receptors in the human thymus. Clones were sequenced by immunoSEQ multiplex PCR, and TCRdb holds only the in-frame ones, with some missing. The top ten hold approximately 0.01% of the sample, which has 500,000 to 750,000 clones, approximately 87% seen once. These data are also associated with another study on human thymus T cells. From that study: Among the donors, all were healthy Finnish infants having corrective surgery for congenital heart defects. Obtained as resections during corrective heart surgery, the thymus tissue was then studied. Seemingly biased V and J gene usage marked thymic and blood repertoires. Highly overlapping thymic repertoires among unrelated individuals were reported in related research.

The chain is built from TRBV15 and TRBJ2-1; 11 nucleotides match TRBD2. The source is a boy under three years old with a congenital heart defect. The sample comprised thymocytes. The CDR3: CATSWGSGRAGREQFF. The CDR3 DNA reads as TGTGCCACCTCCTGGGGTAGCGGGAGGGCCGGTCGTGAGCAGTTCTTC.